This T cell receptor beta chain was identified during a study of T cells expressing NK-cell markers. TCRdb reprocessed the 5' RACE reads, with one entry per CDR3 protein and no DNA. The specimen's table records roughly 160,000 distinct CDR3 sequences. The receptor comes from a man aged 18 to 70 in good health. Material: blood T cells: a sorted CD56 or NKG2C T cell subset, CD4+ or CD8+ T cells, or bulk PBMC T cells (not recorded which).

The CDR3 is CARRDRGRETQYF. This chain links TRBV2 with TRBJ2-5; as DNA is missing, the TRBD1 call by TCRdb cannot be tested. This CDR3 has 13 amino acids. Germline lookup yields CDR1 SNHLY and CDR2 FYNNEI.